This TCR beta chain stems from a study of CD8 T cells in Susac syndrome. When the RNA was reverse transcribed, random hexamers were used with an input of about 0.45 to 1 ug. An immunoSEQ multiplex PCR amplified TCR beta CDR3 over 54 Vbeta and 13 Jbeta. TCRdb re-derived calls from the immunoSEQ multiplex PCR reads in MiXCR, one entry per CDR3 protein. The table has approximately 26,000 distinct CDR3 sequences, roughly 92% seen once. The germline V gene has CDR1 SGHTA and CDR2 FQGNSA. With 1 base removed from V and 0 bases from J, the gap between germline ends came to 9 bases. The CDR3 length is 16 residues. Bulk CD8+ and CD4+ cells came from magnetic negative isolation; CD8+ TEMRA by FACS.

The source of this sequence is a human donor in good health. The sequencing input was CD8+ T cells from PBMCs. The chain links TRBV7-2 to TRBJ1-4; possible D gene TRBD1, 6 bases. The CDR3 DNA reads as TGTGCCAGCAGCTTAGGGGGGCGAACAACTAATGAAAAACTGTTTTTT. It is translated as CASSLGGRTTNEKLFF.